One sample yielded the 13 T cell receptor beta chains listed below, sequenced in a study of monozygotic twins with cystic fibrosis. Method: immunoSEQ multiplex PCR; TCRdb's copy keeps in-frame clones and lacks some. The data contain about 22,000 clones, 95% to 98% of them singletons. The sample was blood. The receptors shown here come from a girl aged 10-17 years with cystic fibrosis.

This sequence joins TRBV4-1 and TRBJ2-3; D is uncertain. Germline CDR1 reads MGHRA; CDR2 reads YSYEKL. This CDR3 has 16 residues. Trimming removed 0 bases at V and 1 base at J, with 11 bases between. In nucleotides, the CDR3 is TGCGCCAGCAGCCAAGATTCTAGAATCGGCACAGATACGCAGTATTTT. It translates to CASSQDSRIGTDTQYF.

The gene calls are TRBV4-1 and TRBJ2-1; D call uncertain. V was clipped by 1 base and J by 1 base, with 14 bases between them. This CDR3 is 17 amino acids long. CDR1 is MGHRA, CDR2 YSYEKL, per germline. The CDR3 bases are TGCGCCAGCAGCCAAGTTGATTTGGGGTTTTCCTACAATGAGCAGTTCTTC. It encodes CASSQVDLGFSYNEQFF.

The gene calls are TRBV19 and TRBJ1-5; D not certain. The germline gives CDR1 LNHDA, CDR2 SQIVND (reference sequence). V was cut by 3 bases and J by 4 bases, with 7 bases left in between. The CDR3 totals 13 residues. The CDR3 loop reads CASSIEGNQPQHF. The DNA for the CDR3 is TGTGCCAGTAGTATCGAGGGAAATCAGCCCCAGCATTTT.

This chain connects TRBV6-6 to TRBJ2-7; 7 bases line up with TRBD2. V gave up 0 bases and J gave up 2 bases; unmatched junction bases: 4. This CDR3 is 15 amino acids long. CDR1 and CDR2 (germline): MNHNY, SVGAGI (reference sequence). The CDR3 region has the DNA TGTGCCAGCAGTTACTCTAGCGGGCTTACCTACGAGCAGTACTTC. Amino acid sequence: CASSYSSGLTYEQYF.

The chain joins TRBV25-1 to TRBJ2-3, with D tentatively TRBD1 (6 bases). This CDR3 has 17 amino acids. Trimming shortened V by 2 bases and J by 2 bases, and 17 bases separated the two germline ends. Germline-derived CDR1 and CDR2 are MGHDK and SYGVNS. The CDR3 loop is CASSEPPDSFFTDTQYF. The CDR3 DNA follows: TGTGCCAGCAGTGAACCCCCGGACAGTTTTTTCACAGATACGCAGTATTTT.

The gene calls are TRBV2 and TRBJ1-5; tentatively, D is TRBD1 (6 bases). Trimming left V 6 bases short and J 4 bases short, with 16 bases between. CDR1 and CDR2 from the germline V gene are SNHLY and FYNNEI. The CDR3 totals 15 residues. In DNA form, the CDR3 reads TGTGCCAGCAGCGAGGGGGGCGGCTATAATCAGCCCCAGCATTTT. Its translation: CASSEGGGYNQPQHF. Full variable domain (outside the CDR3, taken from reference TRBV2 and TRBJ1-5): EPEVTQTPSHQVTQMGQEVILRCVPISNHLYFYWYRQILGQKVEFLVSFYNNEISEKSEIFDDQFSVERPDGSNFTLKIRSTKLEDSAMYFCASSEGGGYNQPQHFGDGTRLSIL.

V is TRBV7-9 and J is TRBJ1-1; D is unclear. CDR3 length: 12 residues. Looked up from germline, CDR1 is SEHNR and CDR2 is FQNEAQ (reference sequence). The V end lost 2 bases, the J end lost 4 bases, and 5 bases lay between the germline ends. The DNA for the CDR3 is TGTGCCAGCAGCTTACTAGGCACTGAAGCTTTCTTT. It yields the protein CASSLLGTEAFF.

V is TRBV6-5 and J is TRBJ1-2, with a weak D call TRBD1 (5 bases). The V end was cut by 2 bases, the J end by 3 bases, with 10 bases between. The CDR3 extends over 14 amino acids. CDR1 is MNHEY, CDR2 SVGAGI, per germline. DNA of the CDR3: TGTGCCAGCAGTTACGGGGTCAGGGACTATGGCTACACCTTC. This gives the protein CASSYGVRDYGYTF.

This clone was recorded once. The rearrangement uses TRBV21-1 and TRBJ2-7. TRBV21-1 is given as a pseudogene. This CDR3 contains 15 residues. The CDR3 spells CASSKPGRIFYEQYF. In nucleotides, the CDR3 is TGTGCCAGCAGCAAACCGGGACGAATCTTCTACGAGCAGTACTTC.

This sequence joins TRBV29-1 and TRBJ2-5, with D perhaps TRBD1 (6 bases). The ends were cut back, 6 bases at V and 1 base at J, with 18 bases in the middle. The germline CDR1 and CDR2 sequences are SQVTM and ANQGSEA. This CDR3 contains 15 residues. CDR3 DNA sequence: TGCAGCGTCCCCAGGACAGCCACCGCCCAAGAGACCCAGTACTTC. Its protein is CSVPRTATAQETQYF.

In DNA form, the CDR3 reads TGTGCCAGCAGGGACAGACAGTCCGATGAGCAGTTCTTC. Its translation: CASRDRQSDEQFF. V usage is TRBV2 and J usage is TRBJ2-1; tentatively, D is TRBD1 (6 bases). Trimming removed 6 bases at V and 8 bases at J, with 14 bases between. The CDR3 is made up of 13 amino acids. From germline, CDR1 is SNHLY and CDR2 FYNNEI.

This sequence joins TRBV4-3 and TRBJ1-1; D call uncertain. Germline V gene data show CDR1 as LGHNA and CDR2 as YSLEER. V gave up 1 base and J gave up 0 bases, with 9 bases separating them. The CDR3 totals 15 residues. The CDR3 bases are TGCGCCAGCAGCCAAGGTCTACAGTTGAACACTGAAGCTTTCTTT. Amino acid sequence: CASSQGLQLNTEAFF.

This chain joins TRBV11-1 and TRBJ2-7; 11 nucleotides match TRBD1. V was clipped by 5 bases and J by 3 bases; unmatched bases: 3. Germline V lookup: CDR1 SGHAT, CDR2 FQDESV (reference sequence). The CDR3 extends over 14 amino acids. For the CDR3, the DNA is TGTGCCAGCAGCCCGGACAGGGGGCTCTACGAGCAGTACTTC. Translated, it gives CASSPDRGLYEQYF.